A single sample gave rise to the 5 T cell receptor beta chains below, sequenced in a study of cytomegalovirus exposure and HLA in healthy donors. The PCR used 60 Vbeta and 13 Jbeta primers. The repertoire was sequenced with immunoSEQ multiplex PCR; TCRdb's copy has only in-frame clones and lacks some. The table records roughly 120,000 clones, about 82% of them present only once. The sample consisted of PBMCs. Receptor source: a man aged 30 to 45 in good health and CMV-seronegative.

The chain couples TRBV4-3 to TRBJ2-7; 11 bases align to TRBD2. The CDR3 is 15 amino acids. With V trimmed by 4 bases and J by 3 bases, 5 bases remained unmatched. Germline CDR1 is LGHNA and CDR2 is YSLEER. CDR3 in DNA: TGCGCCAGCAGCCCCGGACTAGCGGGCAGCTACGAGCAGTACTTC. This sequence encodes CASSPGLAGSYEQYF.

This clone was observed a handful of times. The chain carries TRBV5-6 and TRBJ2-7, with a possible D match to TRBD2 (5 bases). Trimming pared 2 bases from V and 4 bases from J, leaving 7 bases between. Germline assignment: CDR1 SGHDT and CDR2 YYEEEE. The CDR3 sequence is 12 residues long. CDR3 in DNA: TGTGCCAGCAGCTTCGGCGGGTACGAGCAGTACTTC. Protein product: CASSFGGYEQYF.

The sample holds one count of this clone. The rearrangement uses TRBV18 and TRBJ2-2, with D perhaps matching TRBD1 (5 bases). The CDR3 consists of 11 residues. The germline V gene encodes CDR1 KGHSH and CDR2 LQKENI. Between the trimmed V and J ends, which lost 10 bases and 6 bases, there was a span of 9 bases. The CDR3 loop is CATQGPGELFF. The CDR3 DNA follows: TGTGCCACTCAGGGTCCCGGGGAGCTGTTTTTT.

This clone was recorded only once. The genes are TRBV27 and TRBJ2-3; 9 bases are a match to TRBD2. Germline CDR1 is MNHEY and CDR2 is SMNVEV (reference sequence). Trimming at V came to 4 bases and at J to 4 bases, leaving 6 bases not matched to a gene. The CDR3 loop spans 15 amino acids. This CDR3 is CASSSGSGGPDTQYF. The CDR3 DNA follows: TGTGCCAGCAGTTCAGGTAGCGGGGGCCCAGATACGCAGTATTTT.

The rearrangement links TRBV5-1 to TRBJ2-5; TRBD1 matches 7 bases. The end of the DNA fits TRBJ2-7 better, so the J call may be wrong. Germline V gene data show CDR1 as SGHRS and CDR2 as YFSETQ. This CDR3 region has 16 residues. The CDR3 loop is CASSFLPQGRTYEQYF. The CDR3, as DNA: TGCGCCAGCAGCTTCCTCCCACAGGGGCGCACCTACGAGCAGTACTTC.